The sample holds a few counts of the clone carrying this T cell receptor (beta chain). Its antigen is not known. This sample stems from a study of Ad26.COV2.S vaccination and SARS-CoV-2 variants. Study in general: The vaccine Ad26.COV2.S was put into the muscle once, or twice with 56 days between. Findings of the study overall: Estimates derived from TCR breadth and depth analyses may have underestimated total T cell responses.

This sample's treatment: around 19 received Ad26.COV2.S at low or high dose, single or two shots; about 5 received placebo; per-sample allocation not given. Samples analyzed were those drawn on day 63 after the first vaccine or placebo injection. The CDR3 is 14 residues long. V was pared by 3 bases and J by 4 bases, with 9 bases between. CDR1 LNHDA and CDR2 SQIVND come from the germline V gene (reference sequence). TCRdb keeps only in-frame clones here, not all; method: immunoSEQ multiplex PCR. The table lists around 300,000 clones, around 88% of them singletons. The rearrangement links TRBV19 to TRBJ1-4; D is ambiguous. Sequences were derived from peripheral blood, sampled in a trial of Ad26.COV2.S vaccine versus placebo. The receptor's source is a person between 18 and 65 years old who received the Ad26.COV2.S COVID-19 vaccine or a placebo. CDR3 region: CASSIEPVNEKLFF. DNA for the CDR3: TGTGCCAGTAGTATCGAACCGGTTAATGAAAAACTGTTTTTT.